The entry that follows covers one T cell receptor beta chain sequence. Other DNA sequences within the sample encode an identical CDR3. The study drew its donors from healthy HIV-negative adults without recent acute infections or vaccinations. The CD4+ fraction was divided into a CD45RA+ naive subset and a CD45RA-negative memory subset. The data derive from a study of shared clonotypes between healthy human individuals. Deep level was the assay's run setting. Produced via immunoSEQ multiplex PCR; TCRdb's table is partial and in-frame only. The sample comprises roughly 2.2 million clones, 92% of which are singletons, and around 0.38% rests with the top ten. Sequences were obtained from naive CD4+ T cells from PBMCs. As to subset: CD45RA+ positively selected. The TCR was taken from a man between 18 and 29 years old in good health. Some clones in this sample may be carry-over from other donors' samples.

The DNA of the CDR3 is TGTGCCAGCAGCTTAGGTGGGAGCGAGCAGTACTTC. Protein sequence: CASSLGGSEQYF. The chain uses TRBV7-8 and TRBJ2-7; D is possibly TRBD2 (5 bases). The CDR3 consists of 12 residues. Trimming stripped 1 base from V and 6 bases from J, with 7 bases between. Per germline, CDR1 SGHVS and CDR2 FQNEAQ.